The clone carrying this TCR beta chain was detected ten times or more. Its antigen is not known. The sample comes from a study of Graves' ophthalmopathy and Graves' hyperthyroidism. For the study at large: Prior to any treatment, peripheral blood was collected at the time of initial diagnosis.

General study points: Detection in blood was also observed for most expanded thyroid clonotypes above 0.001 frequency.

Other autoimmune diseases, uncontrolled infections, pregnancy or lactation led to the exclusion of patients. Beta-chain TCR CDR3 regions were amplified from RNA transcripts. HTBI primers primed a first-round RT-PCR, and a second-round multiplex PCR followed. TCRdb re-derived calls from the multiplex PCR reads in MiXCR, one entry per CDR3 protein. The sample contains under 800,000 distinct CDR3 sequences, about 20% of which appear only once. The sequencing input was peripheral blood. The TCR sequence derives from a woman younger than 35 with stable Graves' hyperthyroidism. Some clones in this sample may be carry-over from other donors' samples.

CDR3 loop: CASSRDRIGESNQPQHF. DNA for the CDR3: TGTGCCAGCAGCCGGGACCGTATTGGGGAAAGCAATCAGCCCCAGCATTTT. V is TRBV7-8 and J is TRBJ1-5; a possible D gene is TRBD1 (5 bases). Between the trimmed V and J ends, which lost 5 bases and 1 base, there was a span of 18 bases. The CDR3 covers 17 residues. Looked up from germline, CDR1 is SGHVS and CDR2 is FQNEAQ. Full variable domain (missing parts from reference TRBV7-8 and TRBJ1-5): GAGVSQSPRYKVAKRGQDVALRCDPISGHVSLFWYQQALGQGPEFLTYFQNEAQLDKSGLPSDRFFAERPEGSVSTLKIQRTQQEDSAVYLCASSRDRIGESNQPQHFGDGTRLSIL.